This T cell receptor beta chain was retrieved from a study of identical twins. Unique molecular identifiers were in the cDNA, with template-switch universal primer binding. Each CDR3 protein gets one entry after TCRdb re-called the 5' RACE reads with MiXCR. This table has 700,000 or so distinct CDR3 sequences, approximately 22% appearing once. CDR1 and CDR2 (germline): DFQATT, SNEGSKA (reference sequence). Trimming shortened V by 0 bases and J by 2 bases, and 10 bases separated the two germline ends. The CDR3 runs 14 residues. The study's findings and limits: The analysis was cross-sectional rather than longitudinal within donors. Zero-insertion analyses might be partly confounded by invariant T cells like MAIT and iNKT.

This clonotype was counted many times. Its specificity is not known. This same sample was also part of a study on T cells expressing NK-cell markers. From that second work: It was still unclear whether expanded NKG2C+ T cell clones were HCMV specific.

Sample: PBMCs. This chain uses TRBV20-1 with TRBJ2-5, with a weak D call TRBD1 (6 bases). The sequence came from a woman younger than 35 in good health. The CDR3 loop reads CSARDLRGQETQYF. CDR3 nucleotide sequence: TGCAGTGCTAGAGATCTGAGGGGGCAAGAGACCCAGTACTTC.